A single sample is the source of the 5 T cell receptor beta chains below, sequenced in a study of blood T cells in healthy people across ages. Combining a sample-barcoded 5' primer with a J-beta primer mix, a second PCR ran for about 7 to 11 cycles. One entry per CDR3 protein, called by TCRdb with MiXCR from the 5' RACE reads. The top ten clones hold approximately 4.1% of a sample with about 1.5 million distinct CDR3 sequences, 35% to 45% of them seen once. Material for sequencing was blood. Receptors originate from a woman between 18 and 29 years old in good health.

Only a few counts were recorded for this clonotype. The rearrangement links TRBV30 to TRBJ2-1, with no clear D. Trimming pared 0 bases from V and 9 bases from J, leaving 3 bases between. Germline-derived CDR1 and CDR2 are GTSNPN and SVGIG (reference sequence). The CDR3 is made up of 10 amino acids. CDR3: CAWSVIEQFF. CDR3 sequence (DNA): TGTGCCTGGAGTGTAATTGAGCAGTTCTTC.

This clonotype came up a few times. The chain combines TRBV24-1 with TRBJ2-1, with TRBD2 identical over 7 bases. Losses at the gene ends were 1 base for V and 4 bases for J; bases not matched to a gene: 6. The CDR3 length is 16 residues. Germline V gene lookup returns CDR1 KGHDR and CDR2 SFDVKD. The CDR3 DNA follows: TGTGCCACCAGTGATTTCTCTCGAGCGGGATACAATGAGCAGTTCTTC. Its translation: CATSDFSRAGYNEQFF.

CDR3 protein: CASSLRPAAPNEQFF. In nucleotides, the CDR3 is TGTGCCAGCAGTTTAAGACCAGCTGCCCCCAATGAGCAGTTCTTC. The chain links TRBV28 to TRBJ2-1; unclear D gene. Trimming pared 2 bases from V and 6 bases from J, leaving 14 bases between. This CDR3 contains 15 residues. Germline loops: CDR1 MDHEN, CDR2 SYDVKM. The whole variable domain, remainder taken from reference TRBV28 and TRBJ2-1, is DVKVTQSSRYLVKRTGEKVFLECVQDMDHENMFWYRQDPGLGLRLIYFSYDVKMKEKGDIPEGYSVSREKKERFSLILESASTNQTSMYLCASSLRPAAPNEQFFGPGTRLTVL.

The chain joins TRBV20-1 to TRBJ1-3; D perhaps matches TRBD1 (6 bases). The germline CDR1 and CDR2 sequences are DFQATT and SNEGSKA (reference sequence). This CDR3 is built from 17 residues. V lost 4 bases to trimming and J lost 0 bases, with 19 bases between them. The CDR3 DNA follows: TGCAGTGCTATTAGCCGGGACACCCTACGCTCTGGAAACACCATATATTTT. This sequence encodes CSAISRDTLRSGNTIYF.

This clonotype turned up a few times. The rearrangement links TRBV10-1 to TRBJ1-2, with D uncertain. Germline V gene sequence: CDR1 WNHNN, CDR2 SYGVQD (reference sequence). V was cut by 3 bases and J by 3 bases, with 8 bases left in between. The CDR3 has 13 residues. CDR3 sequence reads: CASSERRYYGYTF. In DNA, the CDR3 is TGCGCCAGCAGTGAAAGGCGGTACTATGGCTACACCTTC.